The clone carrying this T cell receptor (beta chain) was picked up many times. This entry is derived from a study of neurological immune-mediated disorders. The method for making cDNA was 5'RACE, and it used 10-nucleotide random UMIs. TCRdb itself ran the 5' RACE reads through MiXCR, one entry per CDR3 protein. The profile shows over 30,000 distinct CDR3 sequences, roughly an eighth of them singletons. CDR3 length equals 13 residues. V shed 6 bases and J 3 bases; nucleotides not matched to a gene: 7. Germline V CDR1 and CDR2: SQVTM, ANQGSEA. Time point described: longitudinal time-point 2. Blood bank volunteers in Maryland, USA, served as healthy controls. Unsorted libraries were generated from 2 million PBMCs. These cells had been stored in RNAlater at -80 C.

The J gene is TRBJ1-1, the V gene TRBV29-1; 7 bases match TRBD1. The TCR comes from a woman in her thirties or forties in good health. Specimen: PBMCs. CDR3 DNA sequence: TGCAGCGTAAACAGGGGTTTGTACACTGAAGCTTTCTTT. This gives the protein CSVNRGLYTEAFF.